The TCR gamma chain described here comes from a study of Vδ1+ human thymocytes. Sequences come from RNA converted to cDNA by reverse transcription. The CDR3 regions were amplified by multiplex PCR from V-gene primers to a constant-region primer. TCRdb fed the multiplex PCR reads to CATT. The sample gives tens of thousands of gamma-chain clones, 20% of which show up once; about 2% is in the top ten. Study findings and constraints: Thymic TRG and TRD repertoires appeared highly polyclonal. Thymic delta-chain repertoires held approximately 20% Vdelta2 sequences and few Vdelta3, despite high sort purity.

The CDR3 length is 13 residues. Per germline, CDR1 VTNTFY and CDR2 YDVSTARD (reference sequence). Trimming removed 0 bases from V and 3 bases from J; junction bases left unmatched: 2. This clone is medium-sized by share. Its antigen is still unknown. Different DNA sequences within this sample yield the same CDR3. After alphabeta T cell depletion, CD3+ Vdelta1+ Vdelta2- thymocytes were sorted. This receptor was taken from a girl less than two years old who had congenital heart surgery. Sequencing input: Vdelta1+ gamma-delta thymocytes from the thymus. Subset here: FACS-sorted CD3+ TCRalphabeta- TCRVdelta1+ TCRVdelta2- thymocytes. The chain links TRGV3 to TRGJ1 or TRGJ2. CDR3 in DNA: TGTGCCACCTGGGACAGGGTTTATTATAAGAAACTCTTT. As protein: CATWDRVYYKKLF.